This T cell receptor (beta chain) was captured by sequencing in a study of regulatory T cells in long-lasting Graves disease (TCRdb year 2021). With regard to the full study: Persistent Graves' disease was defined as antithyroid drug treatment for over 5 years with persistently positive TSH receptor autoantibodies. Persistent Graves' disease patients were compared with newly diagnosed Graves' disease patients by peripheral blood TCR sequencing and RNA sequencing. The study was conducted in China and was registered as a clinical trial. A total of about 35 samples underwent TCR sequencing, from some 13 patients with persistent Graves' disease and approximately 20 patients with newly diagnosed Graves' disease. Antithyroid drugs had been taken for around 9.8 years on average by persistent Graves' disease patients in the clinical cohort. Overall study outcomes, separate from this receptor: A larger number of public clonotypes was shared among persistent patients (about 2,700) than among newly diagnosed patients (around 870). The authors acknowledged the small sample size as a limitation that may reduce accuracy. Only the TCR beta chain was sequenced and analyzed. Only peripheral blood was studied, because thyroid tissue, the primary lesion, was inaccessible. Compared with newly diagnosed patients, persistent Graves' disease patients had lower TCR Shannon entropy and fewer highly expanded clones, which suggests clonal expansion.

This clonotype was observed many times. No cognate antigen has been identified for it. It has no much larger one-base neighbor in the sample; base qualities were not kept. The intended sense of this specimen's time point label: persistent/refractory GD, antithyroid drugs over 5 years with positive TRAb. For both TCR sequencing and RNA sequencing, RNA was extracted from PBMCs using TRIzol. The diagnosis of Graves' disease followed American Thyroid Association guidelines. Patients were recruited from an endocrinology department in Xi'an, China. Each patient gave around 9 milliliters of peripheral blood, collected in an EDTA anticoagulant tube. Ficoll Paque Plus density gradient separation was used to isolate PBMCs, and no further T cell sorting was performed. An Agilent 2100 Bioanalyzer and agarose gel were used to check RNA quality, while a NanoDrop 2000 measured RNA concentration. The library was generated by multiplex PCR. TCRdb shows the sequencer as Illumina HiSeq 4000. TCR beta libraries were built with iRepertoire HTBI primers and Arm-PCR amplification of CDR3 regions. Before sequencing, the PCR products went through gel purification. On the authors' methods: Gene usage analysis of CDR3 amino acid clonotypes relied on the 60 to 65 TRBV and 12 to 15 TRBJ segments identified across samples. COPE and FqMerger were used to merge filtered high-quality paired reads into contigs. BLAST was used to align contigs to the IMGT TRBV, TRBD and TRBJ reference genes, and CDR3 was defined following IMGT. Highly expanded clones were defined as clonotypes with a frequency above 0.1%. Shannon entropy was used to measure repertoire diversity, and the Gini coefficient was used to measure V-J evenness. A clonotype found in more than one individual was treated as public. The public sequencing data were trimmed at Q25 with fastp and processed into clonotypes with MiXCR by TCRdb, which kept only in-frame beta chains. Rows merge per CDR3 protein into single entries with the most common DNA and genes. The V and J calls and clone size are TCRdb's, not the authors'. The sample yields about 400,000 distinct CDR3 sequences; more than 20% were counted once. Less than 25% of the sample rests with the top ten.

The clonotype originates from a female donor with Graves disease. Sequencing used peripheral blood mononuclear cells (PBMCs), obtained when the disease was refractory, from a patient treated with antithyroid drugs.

The DNA sequence reads TGTGCCAGCAGCTCTTTACCCTTGACAGGGGCGTACACTGAAGCTTTCTTT. Its protein product is CASSSLPLTGAYTEAFF. This receptor chain uses TRBV7-6 and TRBJ1-1; a stretch of 8 junction bases matches TRBD1. Its CDR3 holds 17 amino acids, cysteine through phenylalanine. Of the read, only the CDR3 DNA is kept; its 51 bases are in frame from base 1. From a lookup of the germline V gene, CDR1 and CDR2 are SGHVS and FNYEAQ. V is pruned by 4 bases and J by 3 bases, leaving 13 bases of the junction without a gene match.